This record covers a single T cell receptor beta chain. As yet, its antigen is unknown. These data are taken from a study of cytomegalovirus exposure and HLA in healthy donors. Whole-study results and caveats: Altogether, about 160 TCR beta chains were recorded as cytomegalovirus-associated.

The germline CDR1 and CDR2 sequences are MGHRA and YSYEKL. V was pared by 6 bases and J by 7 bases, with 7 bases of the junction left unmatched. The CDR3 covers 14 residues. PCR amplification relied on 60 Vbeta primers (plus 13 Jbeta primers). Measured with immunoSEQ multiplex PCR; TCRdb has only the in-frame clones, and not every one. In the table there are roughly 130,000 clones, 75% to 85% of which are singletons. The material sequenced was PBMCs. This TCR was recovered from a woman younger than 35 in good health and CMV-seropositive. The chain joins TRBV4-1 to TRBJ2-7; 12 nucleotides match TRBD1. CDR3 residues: CASSPGQGAVEQYF. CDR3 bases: TGCGCCAGCAGTCCGGGACAGGGGGCGGTAGAGCAGTACTTC.